These T cell receptor beta chains were read from a single sample in a study of PD-1 blockade in mismatch repair-deficient tumors. This table comes from immunoSEQ multiplex PCR, and its TCRdb copy is limited to in-frame clones, with some not included. The sample yields some 120,000 clones, about 86% seen once. Sequenced here: peripheral blood, sampled 44 weeks after starting pembrolizumab. The receptor set was obtained from an adult with mismatch repair-deficient cancer. Each CDR3 is given with its conserved first and last residue. Each record gives: clone size, V gene, D gene, J gene, CDR3 protein, CDR3 DNA. A D gene is named only where the DNA matches it firmly. Size tells how often a clone was seen (once, few, many) or the class of an expanded clone, and some rows leave it out.

NA	TRBV6-5	NA	TRBJ2-2	CASSMQTGELFF	TGTGCCAGCAGCATGCAGACGGGGGAGCTGTTTTTT
NA	TRBV6-6	TRBD2	TRBJ2-1	CASSSLAGVWNEQFF	TGTGCCAGCAGTTCACTAGCGGGAGTTTGGAATGAGCAGTTCTTC
once	TRBV6-5	NA	TRBJ2-3	CASSLQGLTDTQYF	TGTGCCAGCAGCCTACAGGGATTGACAGATACGCAGTATTTT
NA	TRBV2	TRBD2	TRBJ2-1	CASRRLAGMFNEQFF	TGTGCCAGCAGGAGACTAGCGGGCATGTTCAATGAGCAGTTCTTC
NA	TRBV6-1	TRBD2	TRBJ2-7	CASNSGTSRRNEQYF	TGTGCCAGCAACTCCGGGACTAGTCGGCGGAACGAGCAGTACTTC
NA	TRBV2	NA	TRBJ1-1	CASRMGLRDEAFF	TGTGCCAGCAGGATGGGCCTCCGGGATGAAGCTTTCTTT
NA	TRBV6-1	NA	TRBJ1-1	CASRANTEAFF	TGTGCCAGCAGGGCGAACACTGAAGCTTTCTTT
NA	TRBV7-3	TRBD2	TRBJ2-1	CASSLGLAVYNEQFF	TGTGCCAGCAGCTTGGGACTAGCGGTTTACAATGAGCAGTTCTTC
NA	TRBV6-5	TRBD1	TRBJ1-2	CASSYATGGNYGYTF	TGTGCCAGCAGTTACGCCACAGGGGGCAACTATGGCTACACCTTC
NA	TRBV7-9	TRBD1	TRBJ1-2	CASSEGQGGYTF	TGTGCCAGCAGCGAAGGACAGGGTGGCTACACCTTC
NA	TRBV6-1	NA	TRBJ2-2	CASFKTEYTGELFF	TGTGCCAGCTTTAAGACAGAGTACACCGGGGAGCTGTTTTTT
NA	TRBV7-7	TRBD1	TRBJ1-5	CASSLAGRDRAQPQHF	TGTGCTAGCAGCTTAGCGGGGAGGGACAGGGCGCAGCCCCAGCATTTT
NA	TRBV13	TRBD2	TRBJ2-1	CASSEAPGLNREQFF	TGTGCCAGCAGCGAAGCCCCGGGACTAAACCGTGAGCAGTTCTTC
NA	TRBV6-5	TRBD2	TRBJ2-5	CASSYSRGETETQYF	TGTGCCAGCAGTTACTCGCGGGGGGAGACAGAGACCCAGTACTTC
once	TRBV7-2	TRBD2	TRBJ2-7	CASSRTSGASYEQYF	TGTGCCAGCAGCAGGACTAGCGGGGCCTCCTACGAGCAGTACTTC
NA	TRBV5-1	NA	TRBJ1-1	CASSLGGNTEAFF	TGCGCCAGCAGCTTGGGCGGGAACACTGAAGCTTTCTTT
NA	TRBV7-9	TRBD2	TRBJ2-1	CASSTGTRHNEQFF	TGTGCCAGCAGCACCGGGACTAGACACAATGAGCAGTTCTTC
NA	TRBV2	NA	TRBJ2-5	CASSVVQGIQETQYF	TGTGCCAGCAGTGTAGTACAGGGTATCCAAGAGACCCAGTACTTC
NA	TRBV7-9	TRBD1	TRBJ2-5	CASSLVTSGTGQETQYF	TGTGCCAGCAGCTTGGTCACCTCCGGGACAGGACAAGAGACCCAGTACTTC
NA	TRBV5-1	NA	TRBJ1-1	CASSLDRFTEAFF	TGCGCCAGCAGCTTGGACAGGTTTACTGAAGCTTTCTTT
NA	TRBV7-9	NA	TRBJ2-3	CASKQGTSTDTQYF	TGTGCCAGCAAACAGGGGACTAGCACAGATACGCAGTATTTT
NA	TRBV4-1	TRBD1	TRBJ1-4	CASSQEQGVWGATNEKLFF	TGCGCCAGCAGCCAGGAACAGGGGGTTTGGGGGGCAACTAATGAAAAACTGTTTTTT
once	TRBV15	NA	TRBJ1-2	CATSRDKAFYGYTF	TGTGCCACCAGCAGAGACAAGGCTTTTTATGGCTACACCTTC
NA	TRBV7-8	TRBD2	TRBJ2-1	CASSLGLAGGDEQFF	TGTGCCAGCAGCTTGGGACTAGCGGGAGGCGATGAGCAGTTCTTC
NA	TRBV27	NA	TRBJ2-3	CASSAGTDSTDTQYF	TGTGCCAGCAGTGCCGGGACGGATAGCACAGATACGCAGTATTTT
once	TRBV11-3	NA	TRBJ2-5	CASSPLRGKQQETQYF	TGTGCCAGCAGCCCCCTGAGGGGGAAACAGCAAGAGACCCAGTACTTC
NA	TRBV11-2	NA	TRBJ2-7	CASSLSGGIEQYF	TGTGCCAGCAGCTTATCGGGGGGCATCGAGCAGTACTTC
NA	TRBV25-1	NA	TRBJ2-2	CASSERRGRTGELFF	TGTGCCAGCAGTGAACGTAGGGGAAGGACCGGGGAGCTGTTTTTT
NA	TRBV7-2	NA	TRBJ1-1	CASSPRWVAFF	TGTGCCAGCAGCCCGCGGTGGGTAGCTTTCTTT
few	TRBV9	TRBD1	TRBJ1-1	CASSVGDREAFF	TGTGCCAGCAGCGTAGGGGACAGAGAAGCTTTCTTT
NA	TRBV7-6	NA	TRBJ1-1	CASSPGSGTEAFF	TGTGCCAGCAGCCCCGGTAGCGGCACTGAAGCTTTCTTT
NA	TRBV11-2	NA	TRBJ2-3	CASSHPDRDTQYF	TGTGCCAGCAGCCACCCCGACCGGGATACGCAGTATTTT
NA	TRBV19	NA	TRBJ1-5	CASSRGQGQPQHF	TGTGCCAGTAGCAGGGGTCAAGGGCAGCCCCAGCATTTT
NA	TRBV5-1	TRBD1	TRBJ2-1	CASSSDRPNEQFF	TGCGCCAGCAGCTCGGACAGGCCCAATGAGCAGTTCTTC
once	TRBV27	NA	TRBJ2-5	CASSRVGETQYF	TGTGCCAGCAGTCGGGTAGGAGAGACCCAGTACTTC
NA	TRBV2	TRBD1	TRBJ1-3	CASSLKTGGSGNTIYF	TGTGCCAGCAGCCTTAAAACAGGGGGCTCTGGAAACACCATATATTTT
once	TRBV2	TRBD2	TRBJ2-3	CASSEGGRAYSSPYF	TGTGCCAGCAGTGAGGGAGGGAGGGCCTATAGCAGCCCGTATTTT
NA	TRBV10-3	NA	TRBJ2-2	CAISEPGAGANTGELFF	TGTGCCATCAGTGAGCCAGGGGCAGGGGCGAACACCGGGGAGCTGTTTTTT
once	TRBV11-2	TRBD1	TRBJ2-3	CASSLLGTGRTDTQYF	TGTGCCAGCAGCTTATTGGGGACAGGTCGCACAGATACGCAGTATTTT
once	TRBV2	NA	TRBJ2-5	CASAFHVGGRSQETQYF	TGTGCCAGCGCCTTTCACGTGGGGGGAAGGAGTCAAGAGACCCAGTACTTC
NA	TRBV28	TRBD2	TRBJ2-1	CASSRGTSGRAVYNEQFF	TGTGCCAGCAGTCGGGGGACTAGCGGGAGGGCCGTCTACAATGAGCAGTTCTTC
NA	TRBV7-3	TRBD2	TRBJ2-3	CASSLTAGVADTQYF	TGTGCCAGCAGCTTAACGGCGGGAGTGGCAGATACGCAGTATTTT
NA	TRBV6-5	NA	TRBJ1-2	CASRDSLYGYTF	TGTGCCAGCCGGGACTCTCTCTATGGCTACACCTTC
NA	TRBV5-1	NA	TRBJ1-1	CASSLGGRMNTEAFF	TGCGCCAGCAGCCTAGGAGGGAGAATGAACACTGAAGCTTTCTTT
NA	TRBV30	NA	TRBJ2-1	CAWSVLRGFTYNEQFF	TGTGCCTGGAGTGTACTCCGGGGATTCACCTACAATGAGCAGTTCTTC
NA	TRBV27	NA	TRBJ1-1	CASSLGAQQEAFF	TGTGCCAGCAGTTTAGGGGCGCAGCAAGAAGCTTTCTTT
NA	TRBV10-2	NA	TRBJ2-7	CASSEGSVYEQYF	TGCGCCAGCAGTGAAGGGTCGGTCTACGAGCAGTACTTC
NA	TRBV19	NA	TRBJ2-1	CASSNRDFRNEQFF	TGTGCCAGTAGTAACCGGGACTTTAGGAATGAGCAGTTCTTC
NA	TRBV6-1	NA	TRBJ1-5	CASSDRQAYSNQPQHF	TGTGCCAGCAGTGATCGTCAGGCTTATAGCAATCAGCCCCAGCATTTT
NA	TRBV6-6	NA	TRBJ2-3	CASIGGRTDTQYF	TGTGCCAGCATTGGCGGGCGCACAGATACGCAGTATTTT
NA	TRBV4-1	NA	TRBJ2-3	CASSQGQTTRSTDTQYF	TGCGCCAGCAGCCAAGGTCAGACCACCAGGAGCACAGATACGCAGTATTTT
NA	TRBV2	TRBD1	TRBJ1-4	CASREQGEREKLFF	TGTGCCAGCAGGGAACAGGGGGAAAGGGAAAAACTGTTTTTT